The present T cell receptor (beta chain) was sequenced within a study of T cell repertoires in cytomegalovirus infection. This clonotype was picked up many times. No antigen is known for it. TCRdb passed the reads through MiXCR, listing each CDR3 protein once. The sample records approximately 300,000 distinct CDR3 sequences, around 25% being singletons. The sample was cultured PBMCs, taken from culture after CMV antigen stimulation. The sequence came from a human donor in good health (CMV status not recorded). Some clones in this sample may be carry-over from other donors' samples.

CDR3 residues: CSAEATGPNQPQHF. CDR3 DNA sequence: TGCAGTGCCGAAGCTACAGGGCCTAATCAGCCCCAGCATTTT. The gene calls are TRBV20-1 and TRBJ1-5, with a possible D match to TRBD1 (6 bases). V gave up 6 bases and J gave up 4 bases, with 16 bases separating them. The CDR3 has 14 amino acids. Germline loops: CDR1 DFQATT, CDR2 SNEGSKA (reference sequence).